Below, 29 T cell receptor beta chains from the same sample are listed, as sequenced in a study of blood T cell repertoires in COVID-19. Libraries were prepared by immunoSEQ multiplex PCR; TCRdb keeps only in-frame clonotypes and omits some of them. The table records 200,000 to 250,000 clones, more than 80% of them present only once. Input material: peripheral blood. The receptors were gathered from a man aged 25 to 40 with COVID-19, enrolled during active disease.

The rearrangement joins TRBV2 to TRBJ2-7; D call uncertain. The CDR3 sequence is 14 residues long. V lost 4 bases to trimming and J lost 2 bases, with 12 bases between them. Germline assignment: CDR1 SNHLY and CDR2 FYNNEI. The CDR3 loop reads CASSVGTDPYEQYF. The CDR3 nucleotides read TGTGCCAGCAGTGTTGGTACAGACCCCTACGAGCAGTACTTC.

The CDR3 protein is CASSELLNTEAFF. The CDR3 region has the DNA TGTGCCAGCAGTGAATTATTGAACACTGAAGCTTTCTTT. The chain links TRBV2 to TRBJ1-1, with D unresolved. This CDR3 spans 13 amino acids. V was trimmed by 2 bases and J by 0 bases, leaving 4 bases between them. CDR1 and CDR2 (germline): SNHLY, FYNNEI.

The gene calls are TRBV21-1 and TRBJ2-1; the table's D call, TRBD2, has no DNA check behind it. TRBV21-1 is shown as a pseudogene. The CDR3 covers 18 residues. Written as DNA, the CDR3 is TGTGCCAGCGACGCAGCTAGGGATTGGGGGGAGCACGACAATGAGCAGTTCTTC. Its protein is CASDAARDWGEHDNEQFF.

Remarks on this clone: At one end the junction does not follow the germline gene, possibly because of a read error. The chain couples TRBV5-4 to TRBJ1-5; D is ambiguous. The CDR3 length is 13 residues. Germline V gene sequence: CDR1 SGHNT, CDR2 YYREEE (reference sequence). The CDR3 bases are TGTGCCAGCAGCTTGGATAGCCATCAGCCCCAGCATTTT. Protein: CASSLDSHQPQHF.

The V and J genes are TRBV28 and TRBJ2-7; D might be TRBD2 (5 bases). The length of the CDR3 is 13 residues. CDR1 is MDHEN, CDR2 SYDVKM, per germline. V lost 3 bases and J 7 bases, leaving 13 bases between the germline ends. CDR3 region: CASSFTRAWEQYF. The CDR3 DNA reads TGTGCCAGCAGTTTTACGCGGGCCTGGGAGCAGTACTTC.

The CDR3 sequence is CASSRDRGQVETQYF. The DNA for the CDR3 is TGTGCCAGCTCACGGGACAGGGGGCAAGTGGAGACCCAGTACTTC. This chain uses TRBV18 with TRBJ2-5, with TRBD1 matching over 12 bases. Germline-derived CDR1 and CDR2 are KGHSH and LQKENI. The CDR3 covers 15 residues. The trim removed 4 bases at V and 5 bases at J, leaving 5 bases unmatched.

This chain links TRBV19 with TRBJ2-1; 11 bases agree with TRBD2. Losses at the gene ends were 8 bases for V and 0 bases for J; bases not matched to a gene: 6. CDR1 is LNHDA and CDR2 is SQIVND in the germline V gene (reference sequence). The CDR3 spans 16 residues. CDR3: CASSRLAGSSYNEQFF. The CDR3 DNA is TGTGCCAGTTCGCGACTAGCGGGGAGCTCCTACAATGAGCAGTTCTTC.

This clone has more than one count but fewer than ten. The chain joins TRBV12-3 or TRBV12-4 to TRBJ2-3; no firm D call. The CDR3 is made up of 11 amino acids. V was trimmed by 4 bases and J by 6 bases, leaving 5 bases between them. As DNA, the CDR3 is TGTGCCAGCAGTTACTCTGATACGCAGTATTTT. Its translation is CASSYSDTQYF.

The CDR3 region is CASSLEVAGLNYGYTF. The CDR3, as DNA: TGTGCCAGCAGCTTGGAAGTCGCAGGGCTTAACTATGGCTACACCTTC. The chain carries TRBV5-6 and TRBJ1-2, with D tentatively TRBD1 (5 bases). CDR1 is SGHDT, CDR2 YYEEEE, per germline. Trimming removed 0 bases at V and 1 base at J, with 13 bases between. This CDR3 spans 16 amino acids.

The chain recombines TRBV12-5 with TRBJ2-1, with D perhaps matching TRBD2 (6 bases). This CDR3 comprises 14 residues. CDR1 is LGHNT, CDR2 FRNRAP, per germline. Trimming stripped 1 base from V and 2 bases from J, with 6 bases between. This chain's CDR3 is CASGLGGAYNEQFF. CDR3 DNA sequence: TGTGCTAGTGGTTTGGGGGGGGCCTACAATGAGCAGTTCTTC. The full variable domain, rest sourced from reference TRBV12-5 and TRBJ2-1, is DARVTQTPRHKVTEMGQEVTMRCQPILGHNTVFWYRQTMMQGLELLAYFRNRAPLDDSGMPKDRFSAEMPDATLATLKIQPSEPRDSAVYFCASGLGGAYNEQFFGPGTRLTVL.

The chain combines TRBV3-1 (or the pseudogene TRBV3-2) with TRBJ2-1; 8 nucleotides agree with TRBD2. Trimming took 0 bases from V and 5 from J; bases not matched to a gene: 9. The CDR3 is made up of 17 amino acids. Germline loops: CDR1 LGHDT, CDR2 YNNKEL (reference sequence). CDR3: CASSQEYGGETDNEQFF. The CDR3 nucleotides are TGTGCCAGCAGCCAAGAATACGGGGGGGAGACCGACAATGAGCAGTTCTTC.

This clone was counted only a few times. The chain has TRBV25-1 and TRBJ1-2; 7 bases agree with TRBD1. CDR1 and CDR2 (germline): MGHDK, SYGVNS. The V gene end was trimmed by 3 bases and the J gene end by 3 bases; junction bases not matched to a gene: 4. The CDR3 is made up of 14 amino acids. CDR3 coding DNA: TGTGCCAGCAGTGATCACGACAGGGACTATGGCTACACCTTC. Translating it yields CASSDHDRDYGYTF.

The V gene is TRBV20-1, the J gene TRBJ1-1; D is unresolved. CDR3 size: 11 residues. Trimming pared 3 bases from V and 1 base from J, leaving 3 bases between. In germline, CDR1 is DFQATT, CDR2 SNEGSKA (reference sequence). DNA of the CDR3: TGCAGTGCTAGGAGGAACACTGAAGCTTTCTTT. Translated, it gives CSARRNTEAFF.

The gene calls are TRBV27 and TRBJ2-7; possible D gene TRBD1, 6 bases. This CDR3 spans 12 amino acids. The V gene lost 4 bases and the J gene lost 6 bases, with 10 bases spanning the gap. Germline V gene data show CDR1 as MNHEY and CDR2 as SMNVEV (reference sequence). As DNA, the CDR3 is TGTGCCAGCAGTTCCACAGGGTTCGAGCAGTACTTC. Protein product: CASSSTGFEQYF.

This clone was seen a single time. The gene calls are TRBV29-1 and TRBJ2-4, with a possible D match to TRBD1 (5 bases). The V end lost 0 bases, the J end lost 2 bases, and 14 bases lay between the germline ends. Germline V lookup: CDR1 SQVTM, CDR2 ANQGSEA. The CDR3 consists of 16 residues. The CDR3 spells CSVEDSGLGTKNIQYF. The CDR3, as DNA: TGCAGCGTTGAAGATTCAGGGTTGGGCACCAAAAACATTCAGTACTTC.

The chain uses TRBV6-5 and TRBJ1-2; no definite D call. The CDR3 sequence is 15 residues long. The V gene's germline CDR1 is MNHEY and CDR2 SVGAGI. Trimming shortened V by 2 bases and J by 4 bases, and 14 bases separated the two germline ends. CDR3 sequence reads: CASSYGREKRYGYTF. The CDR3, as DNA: TGTGCCAGCAGTTACGGGAGGGAAAAGCGCTATGGCTACACCTTC.

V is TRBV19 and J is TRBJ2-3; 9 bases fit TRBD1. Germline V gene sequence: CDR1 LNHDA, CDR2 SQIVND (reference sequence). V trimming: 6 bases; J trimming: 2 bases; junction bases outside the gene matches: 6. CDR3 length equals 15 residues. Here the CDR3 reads CASSNDRGSTDTQYF. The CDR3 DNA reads TGTGCCAGTAGCAACGACAGGGGGTCCACAGATACGCAGTATTTT.

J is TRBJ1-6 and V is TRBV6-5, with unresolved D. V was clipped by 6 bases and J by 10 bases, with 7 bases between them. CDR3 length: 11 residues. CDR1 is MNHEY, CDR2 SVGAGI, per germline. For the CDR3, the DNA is TGTGCCAGCAGGCGAGGGTCACCCCTCCACTTT. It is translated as CASRRGSPLHF.

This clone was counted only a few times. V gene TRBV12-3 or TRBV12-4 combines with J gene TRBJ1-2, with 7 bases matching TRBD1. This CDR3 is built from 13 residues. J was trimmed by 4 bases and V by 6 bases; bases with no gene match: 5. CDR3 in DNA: TGTGCCAGCAGAAATACAGGGGCCTATGGCTACACCTTC. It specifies CASRNTGAYGYTF.

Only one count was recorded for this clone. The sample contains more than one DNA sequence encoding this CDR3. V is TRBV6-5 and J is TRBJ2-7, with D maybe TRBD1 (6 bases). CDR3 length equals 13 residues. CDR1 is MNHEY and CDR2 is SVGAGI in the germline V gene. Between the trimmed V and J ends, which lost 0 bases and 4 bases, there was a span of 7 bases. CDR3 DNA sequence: TGTGCCAGCAGTTACTCGGGGGCGTACGAGCAGTACTTC. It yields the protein CASSYSGAYEQYF.

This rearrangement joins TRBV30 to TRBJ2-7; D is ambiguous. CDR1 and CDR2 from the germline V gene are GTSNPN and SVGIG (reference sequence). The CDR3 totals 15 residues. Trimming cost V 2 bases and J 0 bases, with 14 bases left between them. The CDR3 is CAWSSTHSSSYEQYF. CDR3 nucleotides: TGTGCCTGGAGTTCAACGCATTCGAGCTCCTACGAGCAGTACTTC.

The chain's CDR3 is CASTPEVQETQYF. In DNA, the CDR3 is TGTGCCAGCACTCCGGAGGTCCAAGAGACCCAGTACTTC. The rearrangement joins TRBV12-3 or TRBV12-4 to TRBJ2-5, with D possibly matching TRBD2 (5 bases). V shed 7 bases and J shed 1 base, with 10 bases lying between them. CDR3 length equals 13 residues.

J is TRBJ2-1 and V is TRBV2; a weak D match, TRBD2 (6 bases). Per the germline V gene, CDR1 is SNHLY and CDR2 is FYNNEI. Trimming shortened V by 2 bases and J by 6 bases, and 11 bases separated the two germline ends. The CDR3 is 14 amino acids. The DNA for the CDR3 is TGTGCCAGCAGTGAAACGGGAGTGAGCAATGAGCAGTTCTTC. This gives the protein CASSETGVSNEQFF.

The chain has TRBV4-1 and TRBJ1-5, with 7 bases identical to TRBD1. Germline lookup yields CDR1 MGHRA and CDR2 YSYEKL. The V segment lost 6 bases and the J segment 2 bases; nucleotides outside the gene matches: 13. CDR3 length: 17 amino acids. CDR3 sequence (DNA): TGCGCCAGCAGTCAGACACTGGGACAGCTCGGCAATCAGCCCCAGCATTTT. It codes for CASSQTLGQLGNQPQHF.

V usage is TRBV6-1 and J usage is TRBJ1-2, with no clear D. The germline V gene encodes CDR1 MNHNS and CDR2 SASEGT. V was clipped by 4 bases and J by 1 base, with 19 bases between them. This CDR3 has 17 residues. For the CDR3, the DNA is TGTGCCAGCAGTGTCGAATTTCAGACACTCTTTAACTATGGCTACACCTTC. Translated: CASSVEFQTLFNYGYTF.

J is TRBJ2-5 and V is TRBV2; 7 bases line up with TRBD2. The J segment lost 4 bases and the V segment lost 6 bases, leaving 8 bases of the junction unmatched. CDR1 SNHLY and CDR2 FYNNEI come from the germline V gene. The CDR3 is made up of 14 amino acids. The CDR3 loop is CASRERLAPETQYF. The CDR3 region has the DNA TGTGCCAGCAGGGAGAGACTAGCCCCAGAGACCCAGTACTTC.

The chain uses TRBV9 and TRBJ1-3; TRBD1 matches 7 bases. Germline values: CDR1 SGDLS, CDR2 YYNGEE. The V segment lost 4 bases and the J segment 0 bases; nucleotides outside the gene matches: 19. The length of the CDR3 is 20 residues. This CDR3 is CASSSSPRDSLPRSGNTIYF. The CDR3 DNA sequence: TGTGCCAGCAGCTCGTCCCCCCGGGACAGCCTCCCTCGCTCTGGAAACACCATATATTTT.

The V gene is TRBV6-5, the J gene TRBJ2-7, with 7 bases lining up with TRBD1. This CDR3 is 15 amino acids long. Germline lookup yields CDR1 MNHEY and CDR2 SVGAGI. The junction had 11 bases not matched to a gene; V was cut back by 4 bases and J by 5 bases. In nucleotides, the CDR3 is TGTGCCAGCAGTTGGACAGGTCAAGGGACCGACGAGCAGTACTTC. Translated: CASSWTGQGTDEQYF.

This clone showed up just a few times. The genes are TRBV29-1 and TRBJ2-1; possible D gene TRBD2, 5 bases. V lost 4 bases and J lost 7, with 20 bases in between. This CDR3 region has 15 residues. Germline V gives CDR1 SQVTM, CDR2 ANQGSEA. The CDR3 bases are TGCAGCGTTGCCCCTCTCTTATCGACGGGGAATGAGCAGTTCTTC. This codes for CSVAPLLSTGNEQFF.